This is a list of T cell receptor beta chains from one sample in a study of PD-1 blockade in classical Hodgkin lymphoma. Sequencing used immunoSEQ multiplex PCR; TCRdb keeps in-frame clones, though not all of them. The sample has fewer than 25,000 clones; 73% are singletons. The sequenced sample was peripheral blood mononuclear cells (PBMCs), obtained before the second cycle of nivolumab. These receptors came from a human donor with classical Hodgkin lymphoma. The conserved cysteine and the conserved F or W are not part of the CDR3 here. Clone size appears in some rows only: once, few, many, or a class for an expanded clone.

TRBJ2-7	-	TRBV19	ASSSLTSGGSYEQY
TRBJ2-5	-	TRBV6-6	ASSQTGGLETQY
TRBJ1-2	-	TRBV5-1	ASSLGRRGTNYGYT
TRBJ1-3	-	TRBV18	ASSSTRHLSGNTIY
TRBJ2-1	-	TRBV19	ASSIKSTSGINEQF
TRBJ2-1	-	TRBV5-6	ASSLAASGSPSRNEQF
TRBJ2-5	-	TRBV5-1	ASSSSGSGETQY
TRBJ2-7	-	TRBV7-2	ASSPYGTGTYEQY
TRBJ2-3	once	TRBV6-6	ASSTDSERPTDTQY
TRBJ2-2	-	TRBV6-6	ASKGQGNTGELF
TRBJ2-6	-	TRBV5-1	ASSLGAPGQGAPGANVLT
TRBJ2-6	-	TRBV5-8	ASSRDTSGANVLT
TRBJ2-7	-	TRBV18	ASTTLREGSYEQY
TRBJ1-4	-	TRBV15	ATSRDFGGTGGNEKLF
TRBJ2-4	-	TRBV19	ASSPPGARGNIQY
TRBJ2-4	-	TRBV21-1	ASSKDSGRPNGNIQY